This passage covers 9 T cell receptor beta chains from one sample sequenced in a study of blood T cell repertoires in COVID-19. TCRdb's copy holds only in-frame clones and misses some; the assay was immunoSEQ multiplex PCR. Here the sample spans 150,000 to 200,000 clones, over 80% being singletons. The sample consisted of PBMCs or T cells enriched from blood (not recorded which). These receptors all stem from a woman aged 55 to 70 who had recovered from COVID-19.

V and J are TRBV9 and TRBJ2-5; TRBD2 might be the D (5 bases). Trimming cost V 2 bases and J 0 bases, with 14 bases left between them. The CDR3 covers 16 residues. In germline, CDR1 is SGDLS, CDR2 YYNGEE. CDR3 sequence (DNA): TGTGCCAGCAGCGTGTCGTCGGGCGGGCACCAAGAGACCCAGTACTTC. It encodes CASSVSSGGHQETQYF.

The chain has TRBV21-1 and TRBJ2-2; TRBD2 is the table's D call and was not checked against the DNA. TRBV21-1 is given as a pseudogene. This CDR3 is 15 amino acids long. The CDR3 spells CASSPGGRATGELFF. The CDR3 bases are TGTGCCAGCAGCCCGGGGGGGCGGGCCACCGGGGAGCTGTTTTTT.

This chain connects TRBV19 to TRBJ2-3; maybe TRBD2 (6 bases). The CDR3 loop spans 15 amino acids. Trimming stripped 6 bases from V and 0 bases from J, with 13 bases between. In germline, CDR1 is LNHDA, CDR2 SQIVND (reference sequence). The CDR3 region has the DNA TGTGCCAGTAGCACCCCGGGAGAAAGCACAGATACGCAGTATTTT. It encodes CASSTPGESTDTQYF.

V is TRBV29-1 and J is TRBJ1-1; possibly TRBD1 for D (5 bases). The CDR3 loop spans 12 amino acids. Trimming stripped 5 bases from V and 2 bases from J, with 9 bases between. The germline V gene encodes CDR1 SQVTM and CDR2 ANQGSEA. CDR3 nucleotide sequence: TGCAGCGTTTACAGGACCAACACTGAAGCTTTCTTT. Residues: CSVYRTNTEAFF.

The V call is TRBV18, the J call TRBJ1-1; 8 bases agree with TRBD1. CDR1 and CDR2 (germline): KGHSH, LQKENI. V was clipped by 2 bases and J by 6 bases; unmatched bases: 5. The CDR3 runs to 14 residues. The CDR3 DNA sequence: TGTGCCAGCTCACCAAAAGGACAGGGTTCTGAAGCTTTCTTT. Translating gives CASSPKGQGSEAFF.

The V call is TRBV7-9, the J call TRBJ1-2, with TRBD1 identical over 9 bases. V lost 3 bases and J lost 10; bases outside the gene matches: 6. The CDR3 is made up of 13 amino acids. Germline assignment: CDR1 SEHNR and CDR2 FQNEAQ (reference sequence). Written as DNA, the CDR3 is TGTGCCAGCAGCTTCCGGGGGACAGGGTCCTACACCTTC. Protein sequence: CASSFRGTGSYTF. Full variable domain (remainder filled in from reference TRBV7-9 and TRBJ1-2): DTGVSQNPRHKITKRGQNVTFRCDPISEHNRLYWYRQTLGQGPEFLTYFQNEAQLEKSRLLSDRFSAERPKGSFSTLEIQRTEQGDSAMYLCASSFRGTGSYTFGSGTRLTVV.

The chain has TRBV11-2 and TRBJ2-1, with 13 bases fitting TRBD2. The V gene's germline CDR1 is SGHAT and CDR2 FQNNGV. J was trimmed by 8 bases and V by 6 bases; bases with no gene match: 13. This CDR3 contains 17 residues. CDR3: CASSSRWTSGSRDEQFF. Here the CDR3 DNA reads TGTGCCAGCAGTTCTCGGTGGACTAGCGGGAGTAGGGATGAGCAGTTCTTC.

The chain joins TRBV19 to TRBJ1-5, with TRBD1 as a possible D gene (5 bases). The CDR3 has 17 amino acids. Trimming took 3 bases from V and 6 from J, leaving 21 bases between them. CDR1 LNHDA and CDR2 SQIVND come from the germline V gene (reference sequence). For the CDR3, the DNA is TGTGCCAGTAGTATCGGAGGGCGGGTTGGGGGACGTCAGCCCCAGCATTTT. Protein: CASSIGGRVGGRQPQHF. The full variable domain, completed using reference TRBV19 and TRBJ1-5, is DGGITQSPKYLFRKEGQNVTLSCEQNLNHDAMYWYRQDPGQGLRLIYYSQIVNDFQKGDIAEGYSVSREKKESFPLTVTSAQKNPTAFYLCASSIGGRVGGRQPQHFGDGTRLSIL.

The chain couples TRBV6-1 to TRBJ1-2, with 8 bases that match TRBD1. V shed 2 bases, J shed 4 bases, and the junction held 6 bases outside the gene matches. The CDR3 extends over 15 amino acids. Germline CDR1 reads MNHNS; CDR2 reads SASEGT. The CDR3, as DNA: TGTGCCAGCAGTGAACCCTCCGGACAGGGCTATGGCTACACCTTC. Encoded protein: CASSEPSGQGYGYTF.